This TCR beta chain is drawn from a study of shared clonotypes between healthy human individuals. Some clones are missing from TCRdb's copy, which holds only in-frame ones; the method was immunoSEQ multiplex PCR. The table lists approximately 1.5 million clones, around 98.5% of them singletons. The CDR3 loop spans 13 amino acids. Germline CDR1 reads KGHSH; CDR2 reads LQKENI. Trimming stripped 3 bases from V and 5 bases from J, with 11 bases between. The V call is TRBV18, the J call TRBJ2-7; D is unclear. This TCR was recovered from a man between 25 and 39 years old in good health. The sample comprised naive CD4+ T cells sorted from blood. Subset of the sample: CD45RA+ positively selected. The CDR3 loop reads CASSPRDGDEQYF. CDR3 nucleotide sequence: TGTGCCAGCTCACCTCGCGACGGCGACGAGCAGTACTTC.